The rows below give T cell receptor beta chains drawn from one sample of a study of CD8+ T cells in alopecia areata. Profiling relied on immunoSEQ multiplex PCR, and the TCRdb table lists in-frame clones only, not all of them. The sample records a few hundred thousand clones, about two thirds being singletons. Sequencing used CD4+ T cells sorted from blood, obtained at week 0. These receptors all come from a human donor with alopecia areata. Both conserved end residues are part of each CDR3. A D gene is named only where the DNA matches it firmly. For some rows the clone size is stated as once, few or many, or as a class when expanded; others skip it.

J gene: TRBJ1-5; V gene: TRBV6-1; D gene: TRBD1; clone size: NA; CDR3 protein: CASSEAGGIYQPQHF; CDR3 DNA: TGTGCCAGCAGTGAGGCAGGGGGGATATATCAGCCCCAGCATTTT
J gene: TRBJ2-5; V gene: TRBV7-2; D gene: NA; clone size: NA; CDR3 protein: CASSLARLGAQETQYF; CDR3 DNA: TGTGCCAGCAGCTTAGCTCGGTTAGGGGCACAAGAGACCCAGTACTTC
J gene: TRBJ1-6; V gene: TRBV4-2; D gene: TRBD1; clone size: NA; CDR3 protein: CASSPRGDSPLHF; CDR3 DNA: TGTGCCAGCAGCCCCAGGGGGGATTCACCCCTCCACTTT
J gene: TRBJ2-5; V gene: TRBV5-4; D gene: TRBD1; clone size: NA; CDR3 protein: CASSLPGQGSETQYF; CDR3 DNA: TGTGCCAGCAGCCTTCCGGGACAGGGTTCGGAGACCCAGTACTTC
J gene: TRBJ2-1; V gene: TRBV9; D gene: NA; clone size: once; CDR3 protein: CASSVRPGVSEQFF; CDR3 DNA: TGTGCCAGCAGCGTCCGGCCAGGGGTTAGCGAGCAGTTCTTC
J gene: TRBJ1-2; V gene: TRBV29-1; D gene: NA; clone size: NA; CDR3 protein: CSVSYRAGGGYTF; CDR3 DNA: TGCAGCGTTTCCTACAGGGCTGGAGGGGGCTACACCTTC
J gene: TRBJ2-3; V gene: TRBV2; D gene: NA; clone size: NA; CDR3 protein: CAPGMGDTQYF; CDR3 DNA: TGTGCCCCGGGGATGGGAGATACGCAGTATTTT
J gene: TRBJ1-2; V gene: TRBV29-1; D gene: TRBD1; clone size: NA; CDR3 protein: CSVDPGQRSRGTF; CDR3 DNA: TGCAGCGTTGACCCGGGACAGAGATCCCGAGGCACCTTC
J gene: TRBJ2-1; V gene: TRBV9; D gene: TRBD2; clone size: NA; CDR3 protein: CASSATSGENNEQFF; CDR3 DNA: TGTGCCAGCAGCGCCACTAGCGGGGAGAACAATGAGCAGTTCTTC
J gene: TRBJ2-1; V gene: TRBV4-3; D gene: TRBD1; clone size: once; CDR3 protein: CASSQTGSSYNEQFF; CDR3 DNA: TGCGCCAGCAGCCAGACAGGGAGCTCCTACAATGAGCAGTTCTTC
J gene: TRBJ2-7; V gene: TRBV15; D gene: NA; clone size: NA; CDR3 protein: CATKGLTYEQYF; CDR3 DNA: TGTGCCACCAAGGGCCTAACCTACGAGCAGTACTTC
J gene: TRBJ2-2; V gene: TRBV25-1; D gene: NA; clone size: NA; CDR3 protein: CASSAGQPDSNTGELFF; CDR3 DNA: TGTGCCAGCTCAGCAGGTCAGCCGGACTCCAACACCGGGGAGCTGTTTTTT
J gene: TRBJ2-5; V gene: TRBV27; D gene: NA; clone size: NA; CDR3 protein: CASSLGGRRETQYF; CDR3 DNA: TGTGCCAGCAGTTTGGGCGGGCGACGGGAGACCCAGTACTTC
J gene: TRBJ2-5; V gene: TRBV7-8; D gene: TRBD1; clone size: NA; CDR3 protein: CASSVDRAQETQYF; CDR3 DNA: TGTGCCAGCAGCGTCGACAGGGCACAAGAGACCCAGTACTTC
J gene: TRBJ1-3; V gene: TRBV11-2; D gene: TRBD1; clone size: NA; CDR3 protein: CASSARRQGTPTVYF; CDR3 DNA: TGTGCCAGCAGCGCCCGGAGACAGGGGACCCCCACCGTATATTTT
J gene: TRBJ1-2; V gene: TRBV5-1; D gene: TRBD1; clone size: once; CDR3 protein: CASSKTGETDYGYTF; CDR3 DNA: TGCGCCAGCAGCAAGACAGGGGAGACGGACTATGGCTACACCTTC
J gene: TRBJ1-5; V gene: TRBV30; D gene: TRBD1; clone size: NA; CDR3 protein: CAWTRTGRNQPQHF; CDR3 DNA: TGTGCCTGGACCCGGACAGGGCGCAATCAGCCCCAGCATTTT
J gene: TRBJ2-5; V gene: TRBV5-1; D gene: TRBD2; clone size: few; CDR3 protein: CASSLGLAGVFQETQYF; CDR3 DNA: TGCGCCAGCAGCCTCGGACTAGCGGGGGTCTTCCAGGAGACCCAGTACTTC
J gene: TRBJ2-3; V gene: TRBV6-1; D gene: NA; clone size: NA; CDR3 protein: CASSGTLEPTDTQYF; CDR3 DNA: TGTGCCAGCAGTGGAACTCTCGAGCCCACAGATACGCAGTATTTT
J gene: TRBJ1-5; V gene: TRBV30; D gene: TRBD1; clone size: few; CDR3 protein: CAWSGTGGQPQHF; CDR3 DNA: TGTGCCTGGAGTGGGACAGGCGGCCAGCCCCAGCATTTT
J gene: TRBJ2-3; V gene: TRBV29-1; D gene: NA; clone size: NA; CDR3 protein: CSVAGTQIPDTQYF; CDR3 DNA: TGCAGCGTAGCCGGGACGCAGATTCCAGATACGCAGTATTTT
J gene: TRBJ1-6; V gene: TRBV11-2; D gene: NA; clone size: NA; CDR3 protein: CASSPGNSPLHF; CDR3 DNA: TGTGCCAGCAGCCCAGGGAATTCACCCCTCCACTTT
J gene: TRBJ2-3; V gene: TRBV9; D gene: NA; clone size: NA; CDR3 protein: CASSQRVPTDTQYF; CDR3 DNA: TGTGCCAGCAGCCAGAGAGTTCCCACAGATACGCAGTATTTT
J gene: TRBJ2-7; V gene: TRBV29-1; D gene: NA; clone size: NA; CDR3 protein: CSVDTGTSFYEQYF; CDR3 DNA: TGCAGCGTTGATACAGGGACTTCCTTCTACGAGCAGTACTTC
J gene: TRBJ1-1; V gene: TRBV15; D gene: NA; clone size: NA; CDR3 protein: CATSRSYGGSSSTEAFF; CDR3 DNA: TGTGCCACCAGCAGATCATACGGAGGATCTTCGAGTACTGAAGCTTTCTTT
J gene: TRBJ1-2; V gene: TRBV7-6; D gene: TRBD1; clone size: NA; CDR3 protein: CASSSDRGHYGYTF; CDR3 DNA: TGTGCCAGCAGCTCTGACAGGGGACACTATGGCTACACCTTC